This T cell receptor beta chain was sequenced for a study of blood T cell repertoires in COVID-19. About the research overall: Samples representing acute and convalescent COVID-19 were sourced from the United States, Italy and Spain. Nucleic acid was either cDNA or gDNA, and it came from T cells, B-cell-depleted T cells, or PBMCs.

As processed by the authors: Reference gene primers were amplified, and this amplification served to estimate nucleated cell counts. Using immunoSEQ multiplex PCR, the repertoire was profiled, and TCRdb retains in-frame clones only, with some absent. Clone size and V and J calls were adopted from that table, with D and trimming inferred from the DNA. This table holds around 160,000 clones, approximately 79% found once. The CDR3 is made up of 16 amino acids. The germline gives CDR1 SGHKS, CDR2 YYEKEE (reference sequence). Trimming shortened V by 2 bases and J by 0 bases, and 11 bases separated the two germline ends.

The chain employs TRBV5-5 and TRBJ1-4; no reliable D call. This sequence originates from a woman older than 75 with acute or convalescent COVID-19. What was sequenced was peripheral blood. CDR3 in amino acids: CASSFMARSTNEKLFF. The CDR3 nucleotides read TGTGCCAGCAGCTTTATGGCGAGGTCAACTAATGAAAAACTGTTTTTT.